These 3 T cell receptor beta chains were all obtained from the same sample, sequenced in a study of PD-1 blockade in classical Hodgkin lymphoma. Each patient experienced a relapse that followed autologous stem cell transplantation, and brentuximab vedotin exposure varied. Libraries were prepared by immunoSEQ multiplex PCR; TCRdb keeps only in-frame clonotypes and omits some of them. Among almost 85,000 clones listed, approximately 88% were seen once. The specimen was peripheral blood mononuclear cells (PBMCs), collected at baseline. The receptor set was obtained from a human donor with classical Hodgkin lymphoma.

V usage is TRBV5-4 and J usage is TRBJ2-7, with no clear D. This CDR3 has 15 amino acids. V was cut by 2 bases and J by 0 bases, with 12 bases left in between. Per the germline V gene, CDR1 is SGHNT and CDR2 is YYREEE (reference sequence). CDR3 nucleotides: TGTGCCAGCAGCTTAAAGTCCAGCCTCTCCTACGAGCAGTACTTC. It encodes CASSLKSSLSYEQYF.

The rearrangement links TRBV7-6 to TRBJ2-1; D tentatively fits TRBD1 or TRBD2 (6 bases each). Germline values: CDR1 SGHVS, CDR2 FNYEAQ. The V and J ends lost 4 bases and 7 bases respectively, with 20 bases between them. The CDR3 is 16 amino acids. CDR3 DNA sequence: TGTGCCAGCAGCTCGGAAGGGGGGAGTCGGGGGAATGAGCAGTTCTTC. Protein: CASSSEGGSRGNEQFF.

This clone was detected a few times. The chain recombines TRBV6-5 with TRBJ1-2; 8 bases agree with TRBD1. Germline trimming cut 2 bases from V and 7 bases from J; bases unmatched to any gene: 6. Germline V gene lookup returns CDR1 MNHEY and CDR2 SVGAGI. This CDR3 spans 14 amino acids. This CDR3 is CASSYRQGAGGYTF. The CDR3 coding sequence is TGTGCCAGCAGTTACCGGCAGGGGGCTGGTGGCTACACCTTC.